The 12 T cell receptor beta chains below all came from one sample that was sequenced in a study of blood T cell repertoires in COVID-19. The assay was immunoSEQ multiplex PCR, and TCRdb's table has in-frame clones only and misses some. The table has 200,000 or so clones, about 88% seen once. The sequenced sample was peripheral blood. These receptors were obtained from a woman in her forties who had recovered from COVID-19.

This rearrangement joins TRBV6-5 to TRBJ2-5; a possible D gene is TRBD1 (6 bases). Germline V gene sequence: CDR1 MNHEY, CDR2 SVGAGI. CDR3 length equals 14 residues. V lost 3 bases to trimming and J lost 2 bases, with 10 bases between them. The CDR3, as DNA: TGTGCCAGCAGTTATGGGACACTTCAAGAGACCCAGTACTTC. Its protein is CASSYGTLQETQYF.

This clone was counted between two and nine times. The chain uses TRBV15 and TRBJ2-2, with 7 bases lining up with TRBD2. The V gene's germline CDR1 is LNHNV and CDR2 YYDKDF (reference sequence). V lost 0 bases and J lost 5; bases outside the gene matches: 24. The CDR3 covers 22 residues. The chain's CDR3 is CATSRDRLPTLWGGSGTGELFF. The CDR3 DNA reads TGTGCCACCAGCAGAGATCGGCTCCCGACTCTTTGGGGCGGGAGCGGTACCGGGGAGCTGTTTTTT.

The chain carries TRBV30 and TRBJ2-7; 7 bases align to TRBD2. This CDR3 spans 14 amino acids. Looked up from germline, CDR1 is GTSNPN and CDR2 is SVGIG (reference sequence). With V trimmed by 0 bases and J by 2 bases, 4 bases remained unmatched. The CDR3 region has the DNA TGTGCCTGGAGTGTATCGGGGGGTCCCTACGAGCAGTACTTC. Amino acid sequence: CAWSVSGGPYEQYF.

The rearrangement joins TRBV18 to TRBJ1-1, with D perhaps TRBD1 (6 bases). The CDR3 has 17 amino acids. Germline V gives CDR1 KGHSH, CDR2 LQKENI. The germline V and J ends were trimmed by 1 base and 0 bases, with 15 bases remaining between them. The CDR3 coding sequence is TGTGCCAGCTCACCACGTTCAGCAGGGGAGATGAACACTGAAGCTTTCTTT. Its protein product is CASSPRSAGEMNTEAFF.

The rearrangement links TRBV5-5 to TRBJ1-1; unclear D gene. The V gene lost 3 bases and the J gene lost 5 bases, with 8 bases spanning the gap. The V gene's germline CDR1 is SGHKS and CDR2 YYEKEE (reference sequence). This CDR3 comprises 12 residues. CDR3 DNA: TGTGCCAGCAGCTCCGGGTGGACTGAAGCTTTCTTT. This translates into CASSSGWTEAFF.

The chain has TRBV5-1 and TRBJ2-3; unclear D gene. The CDR3 has 12 residues. The ends were cut back, 4 bases at V and 6 bases at J, with 9 bases in the middle. The germline gives CDR1 SGHRS, CDR2 YFSETQ. CDR3 region: CASSRPLDTQYF. Written as DNA, the CDR3 is TGCGCCAGCAGCCGTCCCCTGGATACGCAGTATTTT. Using reference TRBV5-1 and TRBJ2-3 for the parts outside the CDR3, the full variable domain is KAGVTQTPRYLIKTRGQQVTLSCSPISGHRSVSWYQQTPGQGLQFLFEYFSETQRNKGNFPGRFSGRQFSNSRSEMNVSTLELGDSALYLCASSRPLDTQYFGPGTRLTVL.

J is TRBJ1-1 and V is TRBV6-6, with D maybe TRBD1 (5 bases). The germline V gene encodes CDR1 MNHNY and CDR2 SVGAGI (reference sequence). Deletions cut 0 bases from V and 1 base from J, with 12 bases between. This CDR3 has 16 amino acids. CDR3 residues: CASSYSGRGENTEAFF. The CDR3 DNA reads TGTGCCAGCAGTTACTCGGGGCGGGGGGAGAACACTGAAGCTTTCTTT.

This clone has only a few counts. CDR3 sequence reads: CASSTRTSGCGMGDTQYF. In nucleotides, the CDR3 is TGTGCCAGCAGCACCCGGACTAGCGGGTGTGGTATGGGAGATACGCAGTATTTT. The chain joins TRBV21-1 to TRBJ2-3; the table's D call, TRBD2, was not checked against the DNA. TRBV21-1 is a listed pseudogene. The CDR3 covers 18 residues.

The chain combines TRBV15 with TRBJ2-1, with 9 nucleotides matching TRBD2. CDR1 is LNHNV and CDR2 is YYDKDF in the germline V gene (reference sequence). Unmatched junction bases numbered 5, after V lost 1 base and J lost 1 base. The length of the CDR3 is 17 residues. This CDR3 is CATSRVGREGSYNEQFF. CDR3 nucleotide sequence: TGTGCCACCAGCAGAGTGGGGCGGGAGGGATCCTACAATGAGCAGTTCTTC.

This clone was counted a single time. The chain links TRBV19 to TRBJ1-1; D may be TRBD1 (6 bases). The germline gives CDR1 LNHDA, CDR2 SQIVND (reference sequence). Trimming left V 5 bases short and J 1 base short, with 17 bases between. This CDR3 region has 16 residues. The CDR3 nucleotides are TGTGCCAGTAGTCAGGGGCCAGGGCGAACGAACACTGAAGCTTTCTTT. This codes for CASSQGPGRTNTEAFF.

To note about this clone: Other DNA sequences of this sample code for an identical CDR3. For the CDR3, the DNA is TGTGCCAGCAGGGGAGGTAGCAATCAGCCCCAGCATTTT. Translating it yields CASRGGSNQPQHF. The chain uses TRBV28 and TRBJ1-5; D gene unclear. Between the trimmed V and J ends, which lost 6 bases and 0 bases, there was a span of 6 bases. In germline, CDR1 is MDHEN, CDR2 SYDVKM. The CDR3 totals 13 residues.

The chain has TRBV11-3 and TRBJ2-6, with TRBD2 matching over 13 bases. This CDR3 comprises 19 residues. Germline V lookup: CDR1 SGHNT, CDR2 YENEEA. V was pared by 1 base and J by 3 bases, with 6 bases of the junction left unmatched. CDR3 amino acids: CASSLGGTSGAYGANVLTF. Here the CDR3 DNA reads TGTGCCAGCAGCTTAGGTGGGACTAGCGGGGCTTATGGGGCCAACGTCCTGACTTTC.